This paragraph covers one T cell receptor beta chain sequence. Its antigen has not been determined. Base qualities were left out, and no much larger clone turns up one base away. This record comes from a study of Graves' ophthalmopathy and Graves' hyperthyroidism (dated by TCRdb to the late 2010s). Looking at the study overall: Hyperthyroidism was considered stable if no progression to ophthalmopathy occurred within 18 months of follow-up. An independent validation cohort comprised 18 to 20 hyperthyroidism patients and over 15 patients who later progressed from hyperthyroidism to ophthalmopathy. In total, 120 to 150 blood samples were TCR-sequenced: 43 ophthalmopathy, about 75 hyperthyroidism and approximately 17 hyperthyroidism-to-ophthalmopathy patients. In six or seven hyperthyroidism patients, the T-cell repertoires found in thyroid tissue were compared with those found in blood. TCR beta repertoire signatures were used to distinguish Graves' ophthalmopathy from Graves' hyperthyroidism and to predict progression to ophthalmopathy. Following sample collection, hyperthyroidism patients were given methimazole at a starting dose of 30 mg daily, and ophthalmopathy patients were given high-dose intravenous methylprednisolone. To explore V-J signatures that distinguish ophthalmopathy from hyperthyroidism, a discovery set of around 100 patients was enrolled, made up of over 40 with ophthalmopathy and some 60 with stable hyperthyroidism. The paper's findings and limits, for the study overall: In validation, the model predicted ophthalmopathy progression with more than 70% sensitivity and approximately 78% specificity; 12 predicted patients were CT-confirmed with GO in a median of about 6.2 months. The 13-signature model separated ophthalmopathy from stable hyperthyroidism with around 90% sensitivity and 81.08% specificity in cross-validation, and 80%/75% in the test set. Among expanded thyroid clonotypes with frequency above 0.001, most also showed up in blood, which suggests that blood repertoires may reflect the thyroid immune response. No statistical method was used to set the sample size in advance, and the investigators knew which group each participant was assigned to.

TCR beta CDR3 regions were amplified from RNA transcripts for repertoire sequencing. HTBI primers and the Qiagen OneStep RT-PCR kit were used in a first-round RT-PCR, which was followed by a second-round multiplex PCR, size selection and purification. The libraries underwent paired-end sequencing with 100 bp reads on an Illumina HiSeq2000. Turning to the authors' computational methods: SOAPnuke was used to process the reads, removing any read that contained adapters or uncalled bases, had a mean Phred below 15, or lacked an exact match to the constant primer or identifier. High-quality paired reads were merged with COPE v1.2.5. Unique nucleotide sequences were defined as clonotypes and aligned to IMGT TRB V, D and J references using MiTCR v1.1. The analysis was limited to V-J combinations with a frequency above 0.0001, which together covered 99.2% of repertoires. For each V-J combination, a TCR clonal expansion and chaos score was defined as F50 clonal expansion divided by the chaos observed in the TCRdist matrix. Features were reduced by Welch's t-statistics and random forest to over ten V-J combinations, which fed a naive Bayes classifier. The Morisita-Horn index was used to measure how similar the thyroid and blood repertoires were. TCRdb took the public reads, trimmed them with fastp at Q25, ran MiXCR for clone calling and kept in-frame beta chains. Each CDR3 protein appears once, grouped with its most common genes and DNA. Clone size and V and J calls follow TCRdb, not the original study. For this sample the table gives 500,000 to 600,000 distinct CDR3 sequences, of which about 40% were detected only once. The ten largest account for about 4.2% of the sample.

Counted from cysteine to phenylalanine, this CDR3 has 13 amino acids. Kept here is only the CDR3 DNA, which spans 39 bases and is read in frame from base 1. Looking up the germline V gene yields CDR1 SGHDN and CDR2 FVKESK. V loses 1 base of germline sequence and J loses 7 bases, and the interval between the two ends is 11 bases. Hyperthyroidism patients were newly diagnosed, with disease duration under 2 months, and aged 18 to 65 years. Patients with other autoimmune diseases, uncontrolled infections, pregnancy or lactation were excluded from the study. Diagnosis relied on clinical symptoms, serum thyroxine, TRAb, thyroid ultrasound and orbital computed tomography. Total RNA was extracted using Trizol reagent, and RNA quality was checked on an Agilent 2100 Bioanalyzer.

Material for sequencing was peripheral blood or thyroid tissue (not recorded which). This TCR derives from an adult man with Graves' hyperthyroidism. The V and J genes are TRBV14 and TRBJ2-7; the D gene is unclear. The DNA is TGTGCCAGCAGCCAAGTTATACGTGGTGAGCAGTACTTC. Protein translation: CASSQVIRGEQYF.